This passage covers 7 T cell receptor beta chains from one sample sequenced in a study of shared clonotypes between healthy human individuals. Sequencing was performed with immunoSEQ multiplex PCR; in TCRdb, only in-frame clones are kept and a portion is missing. The table has 110,000 or so clones, over 65% seen once. The sample taken for sequencing was memory CD8+ T cells sorted from blood. Described subset: CD45RO+ cells pooled with CCR7-negative TemRA cells. These receptors all stem from a woman in her thirties in good health.

This sequence joins TRBV7-2 and TRBJ2-3; 9 bases line up with TRBD2. CDR3 length: 15 residues. The V gene end was trimmed by 1 base and the J gene end by 1 base; junction bases not matched to a gene: 0. Germline assignment: CDR1 SGHTA and CDR2 FQGNSA. The CDR3 DNA sequence: TGTGCCAGCAGCTTAGGGACTAGCGGCACAGATACGCAGTATTTT. Its protein is CASSLGTSGTDTQYF.

V usage is TRBV7-9 and J usage is TRBJ2-1; D possibly matches TRBD1 or TRBD2 (5 bases each). Germline assignment: CDR1 SEHNR and CDR2 FQNEAQ (reference sequence). V shed 5 bases and J shed 6 bases, with 14 bases lying between them. The CDR3 totals 14 residues. This CDR3 reads CASSPGGQGNEQFF. The CDR3 DNA reads as TGTGCCAGCAGCCCAGGAGGTCAGGGCAATGAGCAGTTCTTC. The full variable domain, its missing parts supplied by reference TRBV7-9 and TRBJ2-1, is DTGVSQNPRHKITKRGQNVTFRCDPISEHNRLYWYRQTLGQGPEFLTYFQNEAQLEKSRLLSDRFSAERPKGSFSTLEIQRTEQGDSAMYLCASSPGGQGNEQFFGPGTRLTVL.

V is TRBV19 and J is TRBJ1-1, with 9 bases matching TRBD1. V lost 3 bases and J lost 0; bases outside the gene matches: 5. The CDR3 has 16 amino acids. Germline loops: CDR1 LNHDA, CDR2 SQIVND (reference sequence). Here the CDR3 reads CASSIKRTGVNTEAFF. CDR3 bases: TGTGCCAGTAGTATCAAGAGGACAGGGGTGAACACTGAAGCTTTCTTT. The entire variable domain, with the rest obtained from reference TRBV19 and TRBJ1-1, is as follows: DGGITQSPKYLFRKEGQNVTLSCEQNLNHDAMYWYRQDPGQGLRLIYYSQIVNDFQKGDIAEGYSVSREKKESFPLTVTSAQKNPTAFYLCASSIKRTGVNTEAFFGQGTRLTVV.

The chain has TRBV6-1 and TRBJ2-5; 12 bases map to TRBD1. The trim removed 3 bases at V and 11 bases at J, leaving 13 bases unmatched. Germline CDR1 reads MNHNS; CDR2 reads SASEGT. The CDR3 runs to 16 residues. The CDR3 bases are TGTGCCAGCAGTGATACACCGGGACAGGGGGCGGGTGAGCAGTACTTC. It encodes CASSDTPGQGAGEQYF.

The chain combines TRBV27 with TRBJ1-2; TRBD1 aligns across 7 bases. The germline V gene has CDR1 MNHEY and CDR2 SMNVEV (reference sequence). Trimming at V came to 0 bases and at J to 0 bases, leaving 7 bases not matched to a gene. The CDR3 runs to 17 residues. The CDR3 nucleotides read TGTGCCAGCAGTTTATCGATTCGGGACAGTCCTAACTATGGCTACACCTTC. It is translated as CASSLSIRDSPNYGYTF.

V is TRBV4-2 and J is TRBJ2-5, with TRBD1 matching over 12 bases. Near its end, the DNA agrees better with TRBJ2-7, so the J call may be wrong. The germline CDR1 and CDR2 sequences are LGHNA and YNFKEQ. The CDR3 spans 16 residues. The CDR3 spells CASSQEPGTGGDEQYF. The CDR3 DNA reads as TGTGCCAGCAGCCAAGAGCCCGGGACAGGGGGCGACGAGCAGTACTTC.

The gene calls are TRBV10-3 and TRBJ2-7; TRBD1 matches at 10 bases. Germline V gene sequence: CDR1 ENHRY, CDR2 SYGVKD. The length of the CDR3 is 13 residues. After removal of 8 bases from V and 5 bases from J, the junction contained 6 bases not matched to a gene. This CDR3 is CAIGRQGAHEQYF. Written as DNA, the CDR3 is TGTGCCATCGGGAGACAGGGGGCCCACGAGCAGTACTTC.